The T cell receptor beta chain under discussion was sequenced for a study of Graves' ophthalmopathy and Graves' hyperthyroidism. Exclusion applied to patients with other autoimmune diseases, uncontrolled infections, pregnancy or lactation. CDR1 MNHEY and CDR2 SMNVEV come from the germline V gene (reference sequence). The CDR3 spans 13 residues. V lost 5 bases to trimming and J lost 11 bases, with 16 bases between them. Amplification from RNA transcripts yielded the TCR beta CDR3 regions. A first-round RT-PCR used HTBI primers, followed by a second-round multiplex PCR. TCRdb re-analysed the multiplex PCR reads in MiXCR, keeping a single row per CDR3 protein. Of about 210,000 distinct CDR3 sequences in the sample, under 30% were seen once. This clonotype occurred many times.

This chain links TRBV27 with TRBJ1-5; D is undetermined. The sequence was obtained from a man aged 50 or older with Graves' ophthalmopathy. Input material: peripheral blood. This chain's CDR3 is CASSLGPYRAQHF. The DNA for the CDR3 is TGTGCCAGCAGTCTCGGGCCCTATAGGGCCCAGCATTTT.